This passage covers 13 T cell receptor beta chains from one sample sequenced in a study of graft-versus-host responses after intestinal transplantation. The table came from immunoSEQ multiplex PCR; TCRdb's copy has only in-frame clones and leaves some out. The data contain about 96,000 clones, approximately 90% of them singletons. These receptors' targets are unknown. Sequencing used unstimulated CD4+ T cells sorted from spleen or lymph node cells, obtained before intestinal transplant. Every receptor here comes from a human donor who received an intestinal transplant.

This chain links TRBV5-1 with TRBJ1-6; 8 nucleotides match TRBD1. The junction had 5 bases not matched to a gene; V was cut back by 2 bases and J by 7 bases. The CDR3 has 15 residues. Germline CDR1 SGHRS, CDR2 YFSETQ. CDR3 bases: TGCGCCAGCAGCTTTGGACAGGGCTGGAATTCACCCCTCCACTTT. Amino acid sequence: CASSFGQGWNSPLHF.

J is TRBJ1-2 and V is TRBV28, with TRBD1 matching over 8 bases. This CDR3 spans 16 amino acids. Losses at the gene ends were 2 bases for V and 8 bases for J; bases not matched to a gene: 13. Germline CDR1 reads MDHEN; CDR2 reads SYDVKM. Here the CDR3 DNA reads TGTGCCAGCAGTTTAGATGTCGGGACAGGCAGTAACGGCTACACCTTC. Protein: CASSLDVGTGSNGYTF.

V usage is TRBV2 and J usage is TRBJ1-1; TRBD1 matches at 7 bases. The V segment lost 3 bases and the J segment 7 bases; nucleotides outside the gene matches: 5. Per germline, CDR1 SNHLY and CDR2 FYNNEI. The CDR3 is made up of 13 amino acids. The CDR3 here is CASSDRGQSEAFF. The CDR3 bases are TGTGCCAGCAGTGATAGGGGACAGAGTGAAGCTTTCTTT.

The chain's CDR3 is CASSQDTGGSMETQYF. CDR3 nucleotide sequence: TGTGCCAGCAGCCAAGACACAGGGGGCTCGATGGAGACCCAGTACTTC. This chain connects TRBV4-2 to TRBJ2-5; 9 positions agree with TRBD1. Germline-derived CDR1 and CDR2 are LGHNA and YNFKEQ. Trimming took 0 bases from V and 5 from J; bases not matched to a gene: 7. The CDR3 has 16 residues.

This clone was detected a few times. V gene TRBV10-2 combines with J gene TRBJ1-1; D is possibly TRBD1 (6 bases). This CDR3 has 13 residues. Deletions cut 6 bases from V and 6 bases from J, with 14 bases between. Looked up from germline, CDR1 is WSHSY and CDR2 is SAAADI. The CDR3 is CASRITGKPEAFF. As DNA, the CDR3 is TGCGCCAGCAGGATCACAGGGAAACCTGAAGCTTTCTTT.

The rearrangement links TRBV19 to TRBJ1-5, with D possibly being TRBD1 (6 bases). Germline loops: CDR1 LNHDA, CDR2 SQIVND (reference sequence). The CDR3 extends over 14 amino acids. The V end lost 6 bases, the J end lost 6 bases, and 15 bases lay between the germline ends. CDR3 region: CASRKSGVGQPQHF. The CDR3 DNA follows: TGTGCCAGTAGAAAGTCAGGGGTGGGTCAGCCCCAGCATTTT.

This sequence joins TRBV5-4 and TRBJ1-5; 10 bases agree with TRBD1. CDR1 SGHNT and CDR2 YYREEE come from the germline V gene (reference sequence). Trimming cost V 5 bases and J 1 base; bases outside gene matches: 3. This CDR3 spans 15 amino acids. The CDR3 reads CASSTGQGSNQPQHF. The CDR3 DNA reads as TGTGCCAGCAGTACGGGACAGGGGAGCAATCAGCCCCAGCATTTT.

J is TRBJ2-7 and V is TRBV7-2; the match to TRBD1 covers 7 bases. The CDR3 spans 14 residues. From germline, CDR1 is SGHTA and CDR2 FQGNSA. Trimming at V came to 5 bases and at J to 2 bases, leaving 6 bases not matched to a gene. The CDR3 sequence is CASSEQGLTYEQYF. CDR3 DNA sequence: TGTGCCAGCAGCGAACAGGGGCTCACCTACGAGCAGTACTTC.

Written as DNA, the CDR3 is TGTGCCTGGAGTTTACAGGGGAGTCAGCCCCAGCATTTT. Protein sequence: CAWSLQGSQPQHF. This sequence joins TRBV30 and TRBJ1-5; 7 bases agree with TRBD1. The CDR3 runs 13 residues. V was pared by 2 bases and J by 6 bases, with 4 bases of the junction left unmatched. In germline, CDR1 is GTSNPN, CDR2 SVGIG (reference sequence).

The genes are TRBV5-4 and TRBJ2-7; possible D gene TRBD1, 5 bases. CDR1 and CDR2 (germline): SGHNT, YYREEE (reference sequence). The CDR3 sequence is 15 residues long. Deletions cut 0 bases from V and 9 bases from J, with 19 bases between. The CDR3 sequence: CASSLASAGPVRQYF. Here the CDR3 DNA reads TGTGCCAGCAGCTTGGCATCGGCAGGGCCTGTTCGGCAGTACTTC.

The rearrangement joins TRBV9 to TRBJ1-2; TRBD1 aligns across 9 bases. The CDR3 runs to 14 residues. The J segment lost 2 bases and the V segment lost 3 bases, leaving 2 bases of the junction unmatched. CDR1 and CDR2 (germline): SGDLS, YYNGEE. CDR3 sequence reads: CASSAGQGNYGYTF. The CDR3 coding sequence is TGTGCCAGCAGCGCAGGACAGGGGAACTATGGCTACACCTTC.

This chain uses TRBV6-5 with TRBJ2-5; D is possibly TRBD1 (5 bases). Germline V lookup: CDR1 MNHEY, CDR2 SVGAGI. V was shortened by 6 bases and J by 5 bases, with 13 bases between the two germline ends. CDR3 length equals 13 residues. Written as DNA, the CDR3 is TGTGCCAGCAGGCTACAGGTTACCGAGACCCAGTACTTC. This sequence encodes CASRLQVTETQYF.

The genes are TRBV27 and TRBJ2-7, with 16 positions matching TRBD2. CDR1 and CDR2 (germline): MNHEY, SMNVEV (reference sequence). V was clipped by 3 bases and J by 5 bases; unmatched bases: 4. CDR3 length: 16 residues. CDR3 coding DNA: TGTGCCAGCAGTTTCGCGGGACTAGCGGGGGGGAACGAGCAGTACTTC. It is translated as CASSFAGLAGGNEQYF.